This TCR beta chain stems from a study of OX40 agonist ivuxolimab in advanced cancers. With V trimmed by 1 base and J by 2 bases, 5 bases remained unmatched. The CDR3 is 16 residues long. Germline V gene data show CDR1 as SGHTA and CDR2 as FQGTGA. Systemic immunosuppression or autoimmune disease history was grounds to exclude patients. Repertoires were generated with immunoSEQ multiplex PCR, while TCRdb's copy carries only in-frame clones and drops some. The profile covers roughly 73,000 clones, with approximately 84% appearing a single time and around 2.1% taken by the ten largest. Sequenced here: CD4+ or CD8+ T cells sorted from blood, sampled in a trial of the OX40 agonist ivuxolimab. This TCR was recovered from an adult with an advanced solid tumor such as melanoma, head and neck, liver or kidney cancer. The genes are TRBV7-3 and TRBJ2-5; 9 nucleotides match TRBD1. DNA for the CDR3: TGTGCCAGCAGCTTAAGGGGACAGGGTAGACAAGAGACCCAGTACTTC. Translating gives CASSLRGQGRQETQYF.